This T cell receptor beta chain was observed in a study of T-cell memory formation after mild COVID-19. In TCRdb, the 5' RACE reads were re-called with MiXCR into one record per CDR3 protein. The repertoire holds around 110,000 distinct CDR3 sequences, with around 12% as singletons. The germline gives CDR1 MGHRA, CDR2 YSYEKL. The CDR3 sequence is 18 residues long. The ends lost 1 base at V and 3 bases at J; junction bases unmatched: 15. This clonotype turned up a few times. The sample taken for sequencing was PBMCs or a T cell subset sorted from them (not recorded which). The clonotype comes from an adult woman who had mild COVID-19 (a few samples of this study predate the infection). Cell type and time point are not known. The chain uses TRBV4-1 and TRBJ2-7; 7 bases agree with TRBD1. CDR3 region: CASSQVFETGRIYYEQYF. Written as DNA, the CDR3 is TGCGCCAGCAGCCAAGTGTTTGAGACAGGGAGAATTTACTACGAGCAGTACTTC.